The 14 T cell receptor beta chains listed next were all sequenced from one sample in a study of cytomegalovirus exposure and HLA in healthy donors (dated by TCRdb to about 2017). The library was built by means of the immunoSEQ multiplex PCR assay. A mixture of 60 forward primers for TCR Vbeta segments and 13 reverse primers for TCR Jbeta segments was used in the multiplex PCR. The clones in this table, taken by TCRdb from immuneACCESS, are in-frame only. Not every clone is retained; where verified, under half of the shortfall comes from an unresolved V gene, and the cause of the rest is unknown. The sample table holds about 120,000 clones, of which under 85% were seen once. The ten largest clones represent approximately 4.2% of the sample. Material: PBMCs. The source of these receptors is a male donor in good health and CMV-seropositive.

The chain recombines TRBV5-1 with TRBJ1-2; D is perhaps TRBD1 (6 bases). CDR1 and CDR2 from the germline V gene are SGHRS and YFSETQ. This CDR3 is built from 13 residues. The V and J ends lost 4 bases and 8 bases respectively, with 15 bases between them. CDR3 sequence (DNA): TGCGCCAGCAGCCCCCCTACAGGGAACGGCTACACCTTC. It yields the protein CASSPPTGNGYTF.

This clone appeared many times. The gene calls are TRBV6-1 and TRBJ2-6; D gene unclear. Trimming stripped 3 bases from V and 0 bases from J, with 3 bases between. This CDR3 is 14 amino acids long. CDR1 is MNHNS, CDR2 SASEGT, per germline. The CDR3 DNA follows: TGTGCCAGCAGTGACAACTCTGGGGCCAACGTCCTGACTTTC. Residues: CASSDNSGANVLTF.

J is TRBJ1-3 and V is TRBV5-4; 9 bases are a match to TRBD1. This CDR3 comprises 15 residues. Germline trimming cut 4 bases from V and 4 bases from J; bases unmatched to any gene: 6. Germline V gene lookup returns CDR1 SGHNT and CDR2 YYREEE (reference sequence). This chain's CDR3 is CASSRRDRDGNTIYF. The CDR3 DNA follows: TGTGCCAGCAGCCGCCGGGACAGGGACGGAAACACCATATATTTT.

CDR3 sequence: CASSLGPEVYEQYF. The CDR3 region has the DNA TGTGCCAGCAGCTTAGGCCCGGAGGTATACGAGCAGTACTTC. This sequence joins TRBV7-6 and TRBJ2-7, with D possibly matching TRBD2 (5 bases). V dropped 1 base and J dropped 4 bases, with 11 bases sitting between them. The germline V gene encodes CDR1 SGHVS and CDR2 FNYEAQ. This CDR3 region has 14 residues.

The sample holds one count of this clone. CDR3 DNA: TGTGCCAGCAGCTACAGGAATAATTCACCCCTCCACTTT. It yields the protein CASSYRNNSPLHF. V gene TRBV7-2 combines with J gene TRBJ1-6; D possibly corresponds to TRBD1 (5 bases). V lost 4 bases and J lost 5, with 6 bases in between. This CDR3 has 13 amino acids. The V gene's germline CDR1 is SGHTA and CDR2 FQGNSA.

The chain joins TRBV6-1 to TRBJ2-1; the match to TRBD2 covers 8 bases. The germline CDR1 and CDR2 sequences are MNHNS and SASEGT. This CDR3 has 15 amino acids. V trimming: 5 bases; J trimming: 4 bases; junction bases outside the gene matches: 7. DNA for the CDR3: TGTGCCAGCAGTAAAAATAGCGGGGAATACAATGAGCAGTTCTTC. Translation: CASSKNSGEYNEQFF.

The chain links TRBV7-9 to TRBJ2-5; TRBD1 aligns across 8 bases. The CDR3 totals 14 residues. CDR1 SEHNR and CDR2 FQNEAQ come from the germline V gene (reference sequence). With 0 bases clipped from V and 6 bases from J, the junction kept 3 bases outside the gene matches. DNA for the CDR3: TGTGCCAGCAGCTTAGCCGGGACAGGACAGACCCAGTACTTC. This sequence encodes CASSLAGTGQTQYF. The entire variable domain, with the rest obtained from reference TRBV7-9 and TRBJ2-5, is as follows: DTGVSQNPRHKITKRGQNVTFRCDPISEHNRLYWYRQTLGQGPEFLTYFQNEAQLEKSRLLSDRFSAERPKGSFSTLEIQRTEQGDSAMYLCASSLAGTGQTQYFGPGTRLLVL.

The V gene is TRBV7-3, the J gene TRBJ1-1; D not certain. The CDR3 loop spans 13 amino acids. V was pared by 3 bases and J by 3 bases, with 8 bases between. Germline-derived CDR1 and CDR2 are SGHTA and FQGTGA. Written as DNA, the CDR3 is TGTGCCAGCAGCTTTTCGGGTGACACTGAAGCTTTCTTT. Amino acid sequence: CASSFSGDTEAFF.

To note about this clone: This sample includes further DNA sequences coding for the same CDR3. V and J are TRBV28 and TRBJ1-1, with D uncertain. In germline, CDR1 is MDHEN, CDR2 SYDVKM. Trimming cost V 2 bases and J 1 base, with 5 bases left between them. The CDR3 totals 13 residues. The CDR3 nucleotides read TGTGCCAGCAGTTTAATCAGGAACACTGAAGCTTTCTTT. Translating gives CASSLIRNTEAFF.

The V and J genes are TRBV7-3 and TRBJ1-1; D gene ambiguous. Trimming removed 5 bases from V and 1 base from J, with 8 bases in between. The germline V gene has CDR1 SGHTA and CDR2 FQGTGA. The CDR3 has 13 amino acids. CDR3 protein: CASSTDQNTEAFF. CDR3 bases: TGTGCCAGCAGCACAGACCAGAACACTGAAGCTTTCTTT.

The chain links TRBV6-6 to TRBJ1-1; 8 bases are a match to TRBD1. Per the germline V gene, CDR1 is MNHNY and CDR2 is SVGAGI (reference sequence). Trimming at V came to 0 bases and at J to 6 bases, leaving 9 bases not matched to a gene. CDR3 size: 16 residues. The CDR3 loop is CASSYSGQGINAEAFF. CDR3 DNA: TGTGCCAGCAGTTACTCCGGACAGGGAATTAACGCTGAAGCTTTCTTT.

The chain couples TRBV9 to TRBJ2-3; 10 nucleotides line up with TRBD2. The CDR3 is made up of 16 amino acids. Germline CDR1 reads SGDLS; CDR2 reads YYNGEE. V shed 4 bases and J 6 bases; nucleotides not matched to a gene: 11. The CDR3 nucleotides are TGTGCCAGCAGCATCTTAGCGGGAGGTCGAGGGGATACGCAGTATTTT. Residues: CASSILAGGRGDTQYF.

The V and J genes are TRBV7-7 and TRBJ2-5, with 11 bases matching TRBD2. Germline V gene sequence: CDR1 SSHAT, CDR2 FNYEAQ (reference sequence). CDR3 length: 15 amino acids. V shed 4 bases, J shed 0 bases, and the junction held 1 base outside the gene matches. The CDR3 DNA sequence: TGTGCCAGCAGCTCGGGACTAGCGGACCAAGAGACCCAGTACTTC. Protein product: CASSSGLADQETQYF.

V is TRBV7-2 and J is TRBJ2-3; 10 bases agree with TRBD2. There are 17 residues in the CDR3. Unmatched junction bases numbered 8, after V lost 5 bases and J lost 0 bases. Germline V CDR1 and CDR2: SGHTA, FQGNSA. DNA of the CDR3: TGTGCCAGCAGCCGACACGGGACTAGCGAGAGCACAGATACGCAGTATTTT. It yields the protein CASSRHGTSESTDTQYF.